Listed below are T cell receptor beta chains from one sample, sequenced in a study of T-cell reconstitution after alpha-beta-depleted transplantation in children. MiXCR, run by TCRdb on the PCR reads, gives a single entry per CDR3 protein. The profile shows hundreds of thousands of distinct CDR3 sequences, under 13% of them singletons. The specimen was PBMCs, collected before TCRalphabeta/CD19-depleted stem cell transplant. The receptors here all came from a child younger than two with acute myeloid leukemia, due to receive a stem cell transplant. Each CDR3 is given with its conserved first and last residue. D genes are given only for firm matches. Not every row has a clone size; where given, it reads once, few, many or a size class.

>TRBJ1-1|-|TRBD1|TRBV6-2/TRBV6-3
TGTGCCAGCAGCTCACAGGGGGTGAACACTGAAGCTTTCTTT
CASSSQGVNTEAFF
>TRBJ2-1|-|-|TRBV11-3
TGTGCCAGCAGCTTACGGGACGGGTCCTACAATGAGCAGTTCTTC
CASSLRDGSYNEQFF
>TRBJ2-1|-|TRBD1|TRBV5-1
TGCGCCAGCAGCTCGGGACAGGGGAGGGATGAGCAGTTCTTC
CASSSGQGRDEQFF
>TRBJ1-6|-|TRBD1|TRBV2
TGTGCCAGCAGCTCAAATGGGCGAGGGACAGCAAGTTCACCCCTCCACTTT
CASSSNGRGTASSPLHF
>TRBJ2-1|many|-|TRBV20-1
TGCAGTGCTATAGGGACGAATGGGCCGCTTGAGCAGTTCTTC
CSAIGTNGPLEQFF
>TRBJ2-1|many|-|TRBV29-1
TGCAGCGTCCCTCGGGAGAGCTCCTACAATGAGCAGTTCTTC
CSVPRESSYNEQFF
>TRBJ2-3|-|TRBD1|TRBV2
TGTGCCAGCACCCGACAGGGAACAACAGATACGCAGTATTTT
CASTRQGTTDTQYF
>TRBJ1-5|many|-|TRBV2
TGTGCCAGCAGTGTGCACAGTAATCAGCCCCAGCATTTT
CASSVHSNQPQHF
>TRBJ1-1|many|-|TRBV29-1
TGCAGCGTTGAACAGGCCCTGAACACTGAAGCTTTCTTT
CSVEQALNTEAFF
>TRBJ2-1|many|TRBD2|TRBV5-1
TGCGCCAGCAGCTCCAGGAGATCTAGCGGGGTCTACAATGAGCAGTTCTTC
CASSSRRSSGVYNEQFF
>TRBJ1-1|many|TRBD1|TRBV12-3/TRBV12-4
TGTGCCAGCAGCCCAGGGAGGAGGGGGCTCCCCTGGAACACTGAAGCTTTCTTT
CASSPGRRGLPWNTEAFF
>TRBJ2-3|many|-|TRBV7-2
TGTGCCAGCAGCCGGAAGACTAGAGATACGCAGTATTTT
CASSRKTRDTQYF
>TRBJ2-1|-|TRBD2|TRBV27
TGTGCCAGCAGTCCATCTAGCGGAGAGACCTACAATGAGCCGTTCTTC
CASSPSSGETYNEPFF
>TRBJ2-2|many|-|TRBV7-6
TGTGCCAGCAGCCCCGGGCAGACCGGGGAGCTGTTTTTT
CASSPGQTGELFF
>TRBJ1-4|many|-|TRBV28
TGTGCCAGCAGTTGGCTCAGGACAGCGGAGGGCGAAAAACTGTTTTTT
CASSWLRTAEGEKLFF
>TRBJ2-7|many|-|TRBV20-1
TGCAGTGCTAGCGGTGATACCTACGAGCAGTACTTC
CSASGDTYEQYF
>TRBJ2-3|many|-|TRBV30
TGTGCCTGGAGCTTCAGGGATGGGTCAGATACGCAGTATTTT
CAWSFRDGSDTQYF
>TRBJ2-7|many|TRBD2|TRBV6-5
TGTGCCAGCAGTCACGGGACTAGCGGGACCTACGAGCAGTACTTC
CASSHGTSGTYEQYF
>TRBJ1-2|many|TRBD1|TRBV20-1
TGCAGTGCTAGAGTTGGGACAGTGAGAGGAGACTATGGCTACACCTTC
CSARVGTVRGDYGYTF
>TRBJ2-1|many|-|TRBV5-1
TGCGCCAGCGGAGCGGACTCCTCCTACAATGAGCAGTTCTTC
CASGADSSYNEQFF
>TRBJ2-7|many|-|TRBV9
TGTGCCAGCAGCCGGGACGGGTTCACCTACGAGCAGTACTTC
CASSRDGFTYEQYF
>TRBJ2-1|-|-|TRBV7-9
TGTGCCAGCAGCTACCCCGTGGGCGGTATGGGAAATGAGCAGTTCTTC
CASSYPVGGMGNEQFF
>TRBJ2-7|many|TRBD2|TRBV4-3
TGCGCCAGCAGCCAAACGACTAGCGGGAGTAACGAGCAGTACTTC
CASSQTTSGSNEQYF